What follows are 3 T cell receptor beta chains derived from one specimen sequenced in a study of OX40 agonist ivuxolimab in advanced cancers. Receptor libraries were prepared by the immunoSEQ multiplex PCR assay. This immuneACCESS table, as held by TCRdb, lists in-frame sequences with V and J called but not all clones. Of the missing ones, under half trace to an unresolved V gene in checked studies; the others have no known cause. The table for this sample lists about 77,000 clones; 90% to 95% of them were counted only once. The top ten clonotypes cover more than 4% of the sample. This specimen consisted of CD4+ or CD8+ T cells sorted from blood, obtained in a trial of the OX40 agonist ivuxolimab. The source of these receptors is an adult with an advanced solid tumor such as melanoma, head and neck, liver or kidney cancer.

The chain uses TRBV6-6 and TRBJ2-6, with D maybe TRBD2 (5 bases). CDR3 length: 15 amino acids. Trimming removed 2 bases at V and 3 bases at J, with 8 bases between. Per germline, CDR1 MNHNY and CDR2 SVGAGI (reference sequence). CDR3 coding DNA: TGTGCCAGCAGTTACGGAGCGGATGGGGCCAACGTCCTGACTTTC. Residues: CASSYGADGANVLTF.

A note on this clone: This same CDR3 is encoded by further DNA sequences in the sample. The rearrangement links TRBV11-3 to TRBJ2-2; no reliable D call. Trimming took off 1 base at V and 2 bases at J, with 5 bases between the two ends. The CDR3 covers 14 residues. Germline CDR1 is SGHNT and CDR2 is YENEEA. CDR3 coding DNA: TGTGCCAGCAGCTTAGGGCGAAACACCGGGGAGCTGTTTTTT. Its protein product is CASSLGRNTGELFF.

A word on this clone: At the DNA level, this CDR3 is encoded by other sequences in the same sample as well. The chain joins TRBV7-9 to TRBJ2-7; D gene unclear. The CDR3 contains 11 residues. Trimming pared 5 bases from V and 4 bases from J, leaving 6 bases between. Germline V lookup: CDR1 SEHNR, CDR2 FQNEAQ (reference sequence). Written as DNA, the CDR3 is TGTGCCAGCAGCCTGGAATACGAGCAGTACTTC. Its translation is CASSLEYEQYF.